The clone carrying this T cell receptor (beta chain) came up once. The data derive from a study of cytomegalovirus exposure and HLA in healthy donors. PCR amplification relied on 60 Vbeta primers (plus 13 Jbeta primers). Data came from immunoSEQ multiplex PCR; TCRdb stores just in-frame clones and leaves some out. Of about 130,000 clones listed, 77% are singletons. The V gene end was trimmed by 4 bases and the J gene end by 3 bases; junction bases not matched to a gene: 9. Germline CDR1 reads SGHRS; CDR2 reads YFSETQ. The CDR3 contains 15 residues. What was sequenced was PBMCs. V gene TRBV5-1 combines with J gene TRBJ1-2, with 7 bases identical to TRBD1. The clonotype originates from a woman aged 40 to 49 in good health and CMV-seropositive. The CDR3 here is CASSPRTGTDYGYTF. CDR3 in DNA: TGCGCCAGCAGCCCCCGGACCGGGACAGACTATGGCTACACCTTC. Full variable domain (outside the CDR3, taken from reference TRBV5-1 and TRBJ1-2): KAGVTQTPRYLIKTRGQQVTLSCSPISGHRSVSWYQQTPGQGLQFLFEYFSETQRNKGNFPGRFSGRQFSNSRSEMNVSTLELGDSALYLCASSPRTGTDYGYTFGSGTRLTVV.